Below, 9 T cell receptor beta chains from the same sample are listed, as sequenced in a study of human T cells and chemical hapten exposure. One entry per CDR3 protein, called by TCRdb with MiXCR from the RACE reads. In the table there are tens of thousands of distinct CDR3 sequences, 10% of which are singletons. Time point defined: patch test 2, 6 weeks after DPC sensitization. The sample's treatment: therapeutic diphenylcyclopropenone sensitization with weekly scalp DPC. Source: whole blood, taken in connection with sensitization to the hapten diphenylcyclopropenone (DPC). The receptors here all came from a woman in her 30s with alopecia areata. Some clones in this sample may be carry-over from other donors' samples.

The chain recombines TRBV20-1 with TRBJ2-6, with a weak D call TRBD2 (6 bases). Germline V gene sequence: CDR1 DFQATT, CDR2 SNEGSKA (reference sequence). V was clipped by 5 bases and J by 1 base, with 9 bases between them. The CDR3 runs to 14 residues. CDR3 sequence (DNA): TGCAGTGCTGAGGAGGGGTCTGGGGCCAACGTCCTGACTTTC. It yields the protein CSAEEGSGANVLTF.

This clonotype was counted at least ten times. CDR3 nucleotides: TGTGCCAGTAGTATGGGGACAGGGATTCAGCCCCAGCATTTT. Translation: CASSMGTGIQPQHF. The J gene is TRBJ1-5, the V gene TRBV19; 9 bases line up with TRBD1. CDR1 and CDR2 from the germline V gene are LNHDA and SQIVND (reference sequence). The CDR3 is 14 amino acids. J gave up 6 bases and V 3 bases, and 3 bases lay outside the gene matches.

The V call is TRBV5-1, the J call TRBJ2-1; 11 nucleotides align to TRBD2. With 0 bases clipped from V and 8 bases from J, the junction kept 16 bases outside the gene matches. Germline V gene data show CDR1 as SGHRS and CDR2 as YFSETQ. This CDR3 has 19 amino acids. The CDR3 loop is CASSLELAGGPVGSDEQFF. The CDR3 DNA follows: TGCGCCAGCAGCTTGGAGCTAGCGGGAGGCCCAGTCGGGTCGGATGAGCAGTTCTTC.

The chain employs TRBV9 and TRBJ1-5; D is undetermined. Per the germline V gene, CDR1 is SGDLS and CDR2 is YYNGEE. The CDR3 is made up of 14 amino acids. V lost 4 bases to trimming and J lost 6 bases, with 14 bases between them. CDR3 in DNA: TGTGCCAGCAGCCCAGACTCGACAAGTCAGCCCCAGCATTTT. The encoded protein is CASSPDSTSQPQHF.

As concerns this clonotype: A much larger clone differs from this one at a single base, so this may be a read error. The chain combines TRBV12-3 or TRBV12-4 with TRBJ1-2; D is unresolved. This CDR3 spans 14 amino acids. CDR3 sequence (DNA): TGTGCCAGCAGTTTCTCGGGAGGGAGCTATAGCTACACCTTC. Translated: CASSFSGGSYSYTF.

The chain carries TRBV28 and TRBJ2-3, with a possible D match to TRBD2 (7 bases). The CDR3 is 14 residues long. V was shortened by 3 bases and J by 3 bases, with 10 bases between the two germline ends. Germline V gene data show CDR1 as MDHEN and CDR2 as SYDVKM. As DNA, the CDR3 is TGTGCCAGCAGTTTGGGGGGGGCAACAGATACGCAGTATTTT. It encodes CASSLGGATDTQYF.

The CDR3 sequence is CASSQDGGGGNQPQHF. The DNA for the CDR3 is TGTGCCAGCAGCCAAGATGGAGGGGGCGGCAATCAGCCCCAGCATTTT. This chain uses TRBV3-1 with TRBJ1-5; 7 nucleotides agree with TRBD1. Per the germline V gene, CDR1 is LGHDT and CDR2 is YNNKEL (reference sequence). V was pared by 0 bases and J by 2 bases, with 4 bases of the junction left unmatched. The CDR3 is 16 amino acids.

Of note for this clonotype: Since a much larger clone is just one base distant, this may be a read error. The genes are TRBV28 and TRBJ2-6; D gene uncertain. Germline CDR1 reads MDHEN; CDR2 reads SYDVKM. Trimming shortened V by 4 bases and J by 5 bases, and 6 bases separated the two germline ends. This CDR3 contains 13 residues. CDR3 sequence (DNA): TGTGCCAGCAGTTACGTCTGGGCCAACGTCCTGACTTTC. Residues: CASSYVWANVLTF.

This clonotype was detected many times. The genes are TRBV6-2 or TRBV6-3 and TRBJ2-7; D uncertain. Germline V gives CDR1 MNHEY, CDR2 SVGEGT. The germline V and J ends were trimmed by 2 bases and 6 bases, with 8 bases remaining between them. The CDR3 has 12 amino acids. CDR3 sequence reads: CASSYRGSEQYF. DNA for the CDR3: TGTGCCAGCAGTTACCGCGGATCCGAGCAGTACTTC.